Listed below are T cell receptor beta chains from one sample, sequenced in a study of T cell repertoires in cytomegalovirus infection. TCRdb re-called the reads through MiXCR, storing one row per CDR3 protein. The sample contains roughly 230,000 distinct CDR3 sequences, approximately 15% of which appear only once. Sequenced material: CD8+ T cells from PBMCs. Receptors were obtained from a human donor in good health (CMV status not recorded). Some clones in this sample may be carry-over from other donors' samples. Both conserved end residues are part of each CDR3. D genes are given only for firm matches. The size entry is marked missing in some rows and otherwise reads once, few, many or a size class.

NA	TRBV6-1	TRBJ2-1	14	NA	CASSEGIEYNEQFF	TGTGCCAGCAGTGAAGGTATAGAGTACAATGAGCAGTTCTTC
few	TRBV5-5	TRBJ1-2	14	NA	CASSFFRTGGGYTF	TGTGCCAGCAGCTTTTTTCGTACAGGTGGTGGCTACACCTTC
NA	TRBV15	TRBJ1-2	20	NA	CATSRDISGIKLPASYGYTF	TGTGCCACCAGCAGAGATATTTCGGGAATAAAACTCCCCGCTTCCTATGGCTACACCTTC
NA	TRBV29-1	TRBJ2-3	14	TRBD2	CTHAGSGASDTQYF	TGCACCCACGCCGGGAGCGGGGCTTCAGATACGCAGTATTTT
NA	TRBV4-1	TRBJ2-1	11	NA	CASLSYNEQFF	TGCGCCTCTCTTTCCTACAATGAGCAGTTCTTC
NA	TRBV28	TRBJ1-1	16	NA	CASSLLDGMMNTEAFF	TGTGCCAGCAGTCTCCTGGACGGGATGATGAACACTGAAGCTTTCTTT
few	TRBV6-1	TRBJ2-7	10	NA	CASSESVQYF	TGTGCCAGCAGTGAAAGCGTGCAGTACTTC
many	TRBV7-2	TRBJ2-2	15	NA	CASSTRVGGTGELFF	TGTGCCAGCAGCACTCGGGTAGGGGGCACCGGGGAGCTGTTTTTT
NA	TRBV7-9	TRBJ2-1	14	NA	CASSLGQSLGEQFF	TGTGCCAGCAGCTTGGGACAATCCCTGGGGGAGCAGTTCTTC
many	TRBV7-8	TRBJ1-1	15	NA	CASSWAQGLNTEAFF	TGTGCCAGCAGCTGGGCCCAGGGGTTGAACACTGAAGCTTTCTTT
NA	TRBV25-1	TRBJ2-3	12	NA	CAIIDGTDTQYF	TGTGCCATCATAGATGGCACAGATACGCAGTATTTT
NA	TRBV2	TRBJ1-2	15	NA	CASSVPGVFDYGYTF	TGTGCCAGCAGTGTTCCAGGGGTTTTTGACTATGGCTACACCTTC
NA	TRBV4-1	TRBJ1-2	14	NA	CASSHADGNYGYTF	TGCGCCAGCAGCCACGCTGACGGCAACTATGGCTACACCTTC
few	TRBV5-1	TRBJ1-3	17	NA	CASSSSGRVYSGNTIYF	TGCGCCAGCAGCTCCAGCGGAAGGGTCTACTCTGGAAACACCATATATTTT
many	TRBV12-3/TRBV12-4	TRBJ2-7	15	NA	CASSLFAGSAYEQYF	TGTGCCAGCAGTTTATTTGCAGGGTCGGCCTACGAGCAGTACTTC
many	TRBV4-1	TRBJ2-7	13	NA	CASSQVLNREQYF	TGCGCCAGCAGCCAAGTACTGAATAGGGAGCAGTACTTC
NA	TRBV11-3	TRBJ1-1	14	NA	CASSSVCVNTEAFF	TGTGCCAGCAGCTCCGTTTGTGTGAACACTGAAGCTTTCTTT
few	TRBV5-6	TRBJ2-1	17	NA	CASSLESQLSSYNEQFF	TGTGCCAGCAGCTTGGAGTCGCAGCTGAGCTCCTACAATGAGCAGTTCTTC
many	TRBV7-8	TRBJ1-3	19	TRBD1	CASSFPGTGGKRSGNTIYF	TGTGCCAGCAGCTTCCCCGGGACAGGGGGCAAACGTTCTGGAAACACCATATATTTT
many	TRBV11-1	TRBJ2-5	13	NA	CASSFGPKGTQYF	TGTGCCAGCAGCTTTGGTCCGAAGGGGACCCAGTACTTC
few	TRBV6-5	TRBJ1-1	14	TRBD1	CASSYSDREYEAFF	TGTGCCAGCAGTTACTCGGACAGGGAATATGAAGCTTTCTTT
few	TRBV20-1	TRBJ1-6	15	TRBD1	CSARERETGGSPLHF	TGCAGTGCTAGAGAGAGGGAGACAGGGGGTTCACCCCTCCACTTT
few	TRBV7-6	TRBJ2-3	17	TRBD1	CASSHYLKGAPTDTQYF	TGTGCCAGCAGCCACTACCTCAAGGGGGCGCCCACAGATACGCAGTATTTT
few	TRBV4-2	TRBJ1-4	17	TRBD1	CASSQEGTGVLGEKLFF	TGTGCCAGCAGCCAAGAGGGGACAGGCGTCCTAGGTGAAAAACTGTTTTTT
few	TRBV7-9	TRBJ2-1	16	TRBD1	CASSLGGQGSYNEQFF	TGTGCCAGCAGCTTAGGGGGACAGGGGTCCTACAATGAGCAGTTCTTC
NA	TRBV19	TRBJ2-7	14	NA	CASSIQGPALEQYF	TGTGCCAGTAGTATCCAGGGACCGGCTTTAGAGCAGTACTTC
NA	TRBV20-1	TRBJ1-1	14	NA	CSAPWGGLNTEAFF	TGCAGTGCGCCCTGGGGAGGGTTGAACACTGAAGCTTTCTTT
NA	TRBV7-9	TRBJ1-1	15	TRBD1	CASSSSTGEGTEAFF	TGTGCCAGCAGCTCATCGACAGGGGAAGGAACTGAAGCTTTCTTT
many	TRBV7-2	TRBJ1-2	15	NA	CASSWQRSSDYGYTF	TGTGCCAGCAGCTGGCAACGGAGTTCTGACTATGGCTACACCTTC
NA	TRBV5-4	TRBJ1-1	15	NA	CASSLGPEMNTEAFF	TGTGCCAGCAGCTTGGGGCCAGAAATGAACACTGAAGCTTTCTTT
NA	TRBV7-9	TRBJ1-1	13	NA	CASSLEYHPEAFF	TGTGCCAGCAGCTTAGAATACCATCCTGAAGCTTTCTTT
NA	TRBV4-2	TRBJ2-1	16	TRBD2	CASSQGVQRGTTEQFF	TGTGCCAGCAGCCAAGGTGTCCAGCGGGGGACCACTGAGCAGTTCTTC
NA	TRBV20-1	TRBJ2-7	14	TRBD2	CSARDGRGPYEQYF	TGCAGTGCTAGAGACGGGAGGGGACCCTACGAGCAGTACTTC
few	TRBV9	TRBJ1-1	17	NA	CASSPRHPQKMNTEAFF	TGTGCCAGCAGCCCCCGCCACCCGCAGAAAATGAACACTGAAGCTTTCTTT
many	TRBV4-2	TRBJ2-5	14	NA	CASSQKGLKETQYF	TGTGCCAGCAGCCAAAAGGGACTTAAAGAGACCCAGTACTTC
few	TRBV20-1	TRBJ1-1	16	NA	CSARDYVEGMNTEAFF	TGCAGTGCTAGAGATTATGTCGAGGGAATGAACACTGAAGCTTTCTTT
few	TRBV6-4	TRBJ2-1	13	TRBD1	CASSDTTGDEQFF	TGTGCCAGCAGTGATACAACAGGGGATGAGCAGTTCTTC
NA	TRBV7-9	TRBJ2-2	17	TRBD1	CASSTLMGTGNTGELFF	TGTGCCAGCAGCACCTTGATGGGGACAGGGAACACCGGGGAGCTGTTTTTT
few	TRBV20-1	TRBJ1-2	11	NA	CSARDNYGYTF	TGCAGTGCTAGAGATAACTATGGCTACACCTTC
NA	TRBV5-5	TRBJ2-3	15	NA	CASSLVIGTGDTQYF	TGTGCCAGCAGCTTGGTGATTGGAACCGGAGATACGCAGTATTTT
few	TRBV20-1	TRBJ1-1	13	NA	CSAGGPLGGEAFF	TGCAGTGCCGGAGGGCCCCTGGGGGGAGAAGCTTTCTTT
NA	TRBV12-3/TRBV12-4	TRBJ1-1	14	NA	CASSFEPEETEAFF	TGTGCCAGCAGTTTTGAGCCGGAGGAAACTGAAGCTTTCTTT
few	TRBV9	TRBJ2-7	13	NA	CASSDPGSYEQYF	TGTGCCAGCAGCGATCCGGGGTCCTACGAGCAGTACTTC
few	TRBV7-6	TRBJ1-4	15	NA	CASSLVDGRREKLFF	TGTGCCAGCAGCTTAGTAGACGGCCGTCGAGAAAAACTGTTTTTT
many	TRBV28	TRBJ1-6	14	NA	CASSLRVYNSPLHF	TGTGCCAGCAGCCTGAGGGTCTATAATTCACCCCTCCACTTT
few	TRBV6-1	TRBJ2-3	13	TRBD1	CASGEETGRTQYF	TGTGCCAGCGGTGAAGAGACAGGGCGGACGCAGTATTTT